The rows below give T cell receptor beta chains drawn from one sample of a study of cytomegalovirus exposure and HLA in healthy donors. Data came from immunoSEQ multiplex PCR; TCRdb stores just in-frame clones and leaves some out. Here the sample spans a few hundred thousand clones, 70% to 85% being singletons. What was sequenced was PBMCs. The receptors come from a girl aged 2-10 years in good health and CMV-seronegative. CDR3s include the opening cysteine and the closing phenylalanine or tryptophan. A D gene is named only where the DNA matches it firmly. Size tells how often a clone was seen (once, few, many) or the class of an expanded clone, and some rows leave it out.

j_call clone_size v_call d_call cdr3_aa cdr3_nt
TRBJ2-7 NA TRBV27 NA CASSSGGEQYF TGTGCCAGCAGTTCGGGCGGGGAGCAGTACTTC
TRBJ2-1 NA TRBV4-2 NA CASSQVLGSSYNEQFF TGTGCCAGCAGCCAAGTTCTAGGGAGCTCCTACAATGAGCAGTTCTTC
TRBJ2-1 few TRBV7-3 TRBD2 CASSLSSGGYNEQFF TGTGCCAGCAGCTTAAGTAGCGGGGGTTACAATGAGCAGTTCTTC
TRBJ2-1 NA TRBV5-1 NA CASSSTAGNNEQFF TGCGCCAGCAGCTCAACAGCCGGAAACAATGAGCAGTTCTTC
TRBJ1-6 NA TRBV27 NA CASSWGGFEGSPLHF TGTGCCAGCAGTTGGGGAGGTTTTGAAGGTTCACCCCTCCACTTT
TRBJ2-3 NA TRBV2 NA CASSLGLVNTDTQYF TGTGCCAGCAGTCTGGGACTTGTAAACACAGATACGCAGTATTTT
TRBJ2-7 NA TRBV7-9 TRBD1 CSSSPTTGEAYEQYF TGTTCCAGCAGTCCTACGACAGGGGAAGCCTACGAGCAGTACTTC
TRBJ2-1 NA TRBV2 TRBD1 CASTRDRADEQFF TGTGCCAGCACCAGAGACAGGGCCGATGAGCAGTTCTTC
TRBJ2-4 NA TRBV7-6 NA CASSPRAGMVAKNIQYF TGTGCCAGCAGCCCTCGCGCAGGGATGGTGGCCAAAAACATTCAGTACTTC
TRBJ2-7 NA TRBV6-1 TRBD1 CASSVWQGDEQYF TGTGCCAGCAGTGTTTGGCAGGGGGACGAGCAGTACTTC
TRBJ2-7 NA TRBV5-1 TRBD1 CASRLSQGRSEQYF TGCGCCAGCAGGTTATCACAGGGGCGGAGCGAGCAGTACTTC
TRBJ1-5 NA TRBV19 TRBD1 CASRQGGQPQHF TGTGCCAGCAGACAGGGGGGTCAGCCCCAGCATTTT
TRBJ1-1 NA TRBV7-8 NA CASSLVSGMNTEAFF TGTGCCAGCAGCTTAGTTTCAGGGATGAACACTGAAGCTTTCTTT
TRBJ2-3 once TRBV27 TRBD1 CASSDTGGRADTQYF TGTGCCAGCAGTGATACAGGGGGCAGGGCAGATACGCAGTATTTT
TRBJ1-4 NA TRBV7-9 NA CASSSGQHKERGKLFF TGTGCCAGCAGCTCAGGACAGCACAAGGAAAGGGGAAAACTGTTTTTT
TRBJ2-5 NA TRBV4-1 NA CASSQGGGDRETQYF TGCGCCAGCAGCCAAGGAGGAGGGGATCGAGAGACCCAGTACTTC
TRBJ2-5 NA TRBV4-1 TRBD1 CASSQDPTGWETQYF TGCGCCAGCAGCCAAGACCCGACAGGGTGGGAGACCCAGTACTTC
TRBJ2-3 NA TRBV5-6 TRBD2 CASSLGGLADTQYF TGTGCCAGCAGCTTGGGGGGACTAGCAGATACGCAGTATTTT
TRBJ2-7 NA TRBV10-1 NA CASSDSRTSSYEQYF TGCGCCAGCAGTGATAGCCGGACAAGCTCCTACGAGCAGTACTTC
TRBJ1-5 NA TRBV7-2 NA CASRAGGSQPQHF TGTGCCAGCAGAGCCGGGGGATCTCAGCCCCAGCATTTT
TRBJ2-1 NA TRBV10-3 TRBD2 CAISATGGGNNEQFF TGTGCCATCAGTGCGACGGGCGGGGGAAACAATGAGCAGTTCTTC
TRBJ2-3 NA TRBV5-4 NA CASSGTERTDTQYF TGTGCCAGCAGCGGTACGGAGCGCACAGATACGCAGTATTTT
TRBJ2-1 NA TRBV5-4 NA CASSLEGSGFNEQFF TGTGCCAGCAGCTTGGAGGGCTCGGGGTTCAATGAGCAGTTCTTC
TRBJ2-3 NA TRBV6-1 TRBD2 CASEPIRGGSDTQYF TGTGCCAGTGAGCCCATACGGGGGGGCTCAGATACGCAGTATTTT
TRBJ1-5 once TRBV2 TRBD1 CASSNRGRFFRQPQHF TGTGCCAGCAGTAACAGGGGGCGATTTTTCAGGCAGCCCCAGCATTTT
TRBJ2-4 NA TRBV5-6 NA CASSLAQGRMYIQYF TGTGCCAGCAGCTTGGCACAGGGGAGGATGTACATTCAGTACTTC
TRBJ1-1 NA TRBV27 NA CASSLQENTEAFF TGTGCCAGCAGTTTACAGGAGAACACTGAAGCTTTCTTT
TRBJ2-5 NA TRBV2 NA CASSTSGVRKGETQYF TGTGCCAGCAGTACTTCAGGGGTCCGCAAGGGAGAGACCCAGTACTTC
TRBJ1-2 few TRBV5-4 NA CASSFSTDSAYGYTF TGTGCCAGCAGCTTCTCGACCGACAGTGCATATGGCTACACCTTC
TRBJ2-7 NA TRBV6-5 NA CASSQILNSYEQYF TGTGCCAGCAGCCAAATTCTAAACTCCTACGAGCAGTACTTC
TRBJ2-5 NA TRBV10-3 NA CAISEGSFWTQYF TGTGCCATCAGTGAGGGTAGCTTTTGGACCCAGTACTTC
TRBJ1-4 NA TRBV30 NA CAWSPDSGEKLFF TGTGCCTGGAGCCCCGACTCGGGAGAAAAACTGTTTTTT
TRBJ1-1 NA TRBV2 TRBD1 CASTKGQGGTEAFF TGTGCCAGCACGAAAGGACAGGGAGGCACTGAAGCTTTCTTT
TRBJ1-4 NA TRBV7-9 NA CASSLNAQFNEKLFF TGTGCCAGCAGCTTAAATGCCCAGTTTAATGAAAAACTGTTTTTT
TRBJ2-1 NA TRBV19 NA CASSGPLEDEQFF TGTGCCAGTAGTGGCCCACTAGAAGACGAGCAGTTCTTC
TRBJ1-1 NA TRBV13 TRBD1 CASSLGQGLGRAFF TGTGCCAGCAGCTTGGGACAGGGGTTAGGACGAGCTTTCTTT
TRBJ2-1 NA TRBV27 TRBD2 CASSFLGLAGDVAYEQFF TGTGCCAGCAGTTTTTTAGGACTAGCGGGAGATGTTGCGTATGAGCAGTTCTTC
TRBJ2-7 NA TRBV7-9 TRBD1 CASSPGRTGTYEQYF TGTGCCAGCAGCCCGGGCCGGACAGGGACCTACGAGCAGTACTTC
TRBJ1-1 NA TRBV7-2 NA CASSLMMGAEAFF TGTGCCAGCAGCTTGATGATGGGCGCTGAAGCTTTCTTT
TRBJ2-5 NA TRBV9 TRBD2 CASSVGVGAGGRETQYF TGTGCCAGCAGCGTAGGGGTAGGGGCGGGGGGGCGAGAGACCCAGTACTTC
TRBJ2-3 NA TRBV7-2 TRBD2 CASSKTSGGATDTQYF TGTGCCAGCAGCAAAACTAGCGGGGGGGCCACAGATACGCAGTATTTT
TRBJ2-1 few TRBV10-3 TRBD2 CAIRTSGGSSSYNEQFF TGTGCCATCAGGACTAGCGGGGGTTCTAGCTCCTACAATGAGCAGTTCTTC
TRBJ2-3 NA TRBV9 TRBD2 CASSALGLAGTTDTQYF TGTGCCAGCAGCGCCCTGGGACTAGCGGGGACCACAGATACGCAGTATTTT
TRBJ2-7 NA TRBV13 NA CASSLAGVLESSYEQYF TGTGCCAGCAGCTTAGCGGGAGTCTTGGAAAGCTCCTACGAGCAGTACTTC
TRBJ2-6 NA TRBV5-1 NA CASSVGGSGANVLTF TGCGCCAGCAGCGTAGGGGGTTCTGGGGCCAACGTCCTGACTTTC
TRBJ1-1 once TRBV11-3 TRBD1 CASSLRDSEAFF TGTGCCAGCAGCTTAAGGGACAGTGAAGCTTTCTTT
TRBJ2-7 once TRBV10-3 NA CAISENRQRPHEQYF TGTGCCATCAGTGAAAATAGGCAGAGGCCCCACGAGCAGTACTTC
TRBJ2-1 once TRBV5-6 TRBD2 CASSPAGGPLEQFF TGTGCCAGCAGCCCTGCGGGGGGGCCGCTTGAGCAGTTCTTC
TRBJ1-4 NA TRBV7-2 NA CASTVSVGGAGEKLFF TGTGCCAGCACCGTAAGCGTCGGCGGGGCGGGTGAAAAACTGTTTTTT
TRBJ2-3 NA TRBV5-6 TRBD1 CASSLPGQGTDTQYF TGTGCCAGCAGCTTGCCGGGACAGGGCACAGATACGCAGTATTTT
TRBJ2-7 NA TRBV6-1 NA CASGAGISYEQYF TGTGCCAGCGGGGCAGGGATCTCCTACGAGCAGTACTTC
TRBJ2-7 NA TRBV4-1 TRBD2 CASSQAAIGGDLTYEQYF TGCGCCAGCAGCCAAGCCGCAATTGGGGGGGACCTTACCTACGAGCAGTACTTC
TRBJ1-1 NA TRBV9 TRBD1 CASSPGQGAKAFF TGTGCCAGCAGCCCGGGACAGGGGGCGAAAGCTTTCTTT
TRBJ2-2 NA TRBV18 NA CASSPSEALSGELFF TGTGCCAGCTCCCCCTCCGAAGCGCTGTCCGGGGAGCTGTTTTTT
TRBJ2-1 NA TRBV25-1 TRBD2 CASSEEGGRAYNEQFF TGTGCCAGCAGTGAAGAAGGCGGGAGGGCTTACAATGAGCAGTTCTTC
TRBJ2-1 NA TRBV5-1 TRBD2 CASSLLAGAYNEQFF TGCGCCAGCAGCTTGCTAGCGGGGGCCTACAATGAGCAGTTCTTC
TRBJ2-1 NA TRBV9 NA CASSVGGAVDEQFF TGTGCCAGCAGCGTAGGGGGAGCGGTCGATGAGCAGTTCTTC
TRBJ1-2 few TRBV7-3 NA CASSPPRGYEGNGYTF TGTGCCAGCAGCCCCCCAAGAGGGTATGAGGGTAATGGCTACACCTTC
TRBJ2-6 NA TRBV5-1 NA CASSSVGVGANVLTF TGCGCCAGCAGCTCCGTCGGGGTCGGGGCCAACGTCCTGACTTTC
TRBJ2-5 once TRBV6-1 TRBD1 CASSLTGGSGETQYF TGTGCCAGCAGTTTGACAGGGGGAAGTGGGGAGACCCAGTACTTC